A single sample gave rise to the 6 T cell receptor beta chains below, sequenced in a study of cytomegalovirus exposure and HLA in healthy donors. The PCR ran on 60 Vbeta and 13 Jbeta primers. Method: immunoSEQ multiplex PCR; TCRdb's copy keeps in-frame clones and lacks some. The sample carries just over 200,000 clones, 55% to 75% recorded once. Source material: PBMCs. The receptors were gathered from a man aged 40-55 years in good health and CMV-seropositive.

This sequence joins TRBV19 and TRBJ2-3; a weak D match, TRBD1 (5 bases). V dropped 0 bases and J dropped 0 bases, with 22 bases sitting between them. The CDR3 spans 20 residues. The germline V gene encodes CDR1 LNHDA and CDR2 SQIVND (reference sequence). CDR3 in amino acids: CASSIDRDGPFTTSTDTQYF. The CDR3 DNA follows: TGTGCCAGTAGTATAGACAGGGATGGGCCTTTCACTACTAGCACAGATACGCAGTATTTT.

The CDR3, as DNA: TGTGCCAGTAGGCCGAGAATGAATGAAAAACTGTTTTTT. Translation: CASRPRMNEKLFF. The V gene is TRBV19, the J gene TRBJ1-4; D gene uncertain. The CDR3 runs to 13 residues. Trimming removed 6 bases at V and 5 bases at J, with 10 bases between. Germline assignment: CDR1 LNHDA and CDR2 SQIVND (reference sequence).

The sample holds a few counts of this clone. J is TRBJ1-3 and V is TRBV28; 7 bases fit TRBD1. The CDR3 consists of 15 residues. Trimming took 2 bases from V and 3 from J; bases not matched to a gene: 4. Looked up from germline, CDR1 is MDHEN and CDR2 is SYDVKM. CDR3 loop: CASSLRGRNGNTIYF. CDR3 nucleotide sequence: TGTGCCAGCAGTTTAAGGGGGCGCAATGGAAACACCATATATTTT. The variable domain in full, with the rest retrieved from reference TRBV28 and TRBJ1-3, is DVKVTQSSRYLVKRTGEKVFLECVQDMDHENMFWYRQDPGLGLRLIYFSYDVKMKEKGDIPEGYSVSREKKERFSLILESASTNQTSMYLCASSLRGRNGNTIYFGEGSWLTVV.

This clone was seen only a few times. The CDR3 sequence is CASSYRQGNSPLHF. In DNA form, the CDR3 reads TGTGCCAGCAGCTATCGACAGGGGAATTCACCCCTCCACTTT. The gene calls are TRBV5-6 and TRBJ1-6; 8 bases fit TRBD1. Trimming took 3 bases from V and 7 from J; bases not matched to a gene: 3. This CDR3 region has 14 residues. Germline V gene lookup returns CDR1 SGHDT and CDR2 YYEEEE.

This chain connects TRBV6-5 to TRBJ2-1; D might be TRBD1 (6 bases). Per germline, CDR1 MNHEY and CDR2 SVGAGI. CDR3 length equals 15 residues. V shed 6 bases and J shed 1 base, with 13 bases lying between them. The CDR3 region has the DNA TGTGCCAGCAGCATCGACAGGCCGTCCTACAATGAGCAGTTCTTC. It codes for CASSIDRPSYNEQFF.

This clone was recorded once. This chain joins TRBV15 and TRBJ2-3; the match to TRBD2 covers 7 bases. The CDR3 is 14 amino acids. The V segment lost 4 bases and the J segment 3 bases; nucleotides outside the gene matches: 4. Germline CDR1 is LNHNV and CDR2 is YYDKDF (reference sequence). CDR3 in DNA: TGTGCCACCAGCATGGGGGGGTTGACAGATACGCAGTATTTT. Amino acids: CATSMGGLTDTQYF. Complete variable domain (other parts from reference TRBV15 and TRBJ2-3): DAMVIQNPRYQVTQFGKPVTLSCSQTLNHNVMYWYQQKSSQAPKLLFHYYDKDFNNEADTPDNFQSRRPNTSFCFLDIRSPGLGDTAMYLCATSMGGLTDTQYFGPGTRLTVL.